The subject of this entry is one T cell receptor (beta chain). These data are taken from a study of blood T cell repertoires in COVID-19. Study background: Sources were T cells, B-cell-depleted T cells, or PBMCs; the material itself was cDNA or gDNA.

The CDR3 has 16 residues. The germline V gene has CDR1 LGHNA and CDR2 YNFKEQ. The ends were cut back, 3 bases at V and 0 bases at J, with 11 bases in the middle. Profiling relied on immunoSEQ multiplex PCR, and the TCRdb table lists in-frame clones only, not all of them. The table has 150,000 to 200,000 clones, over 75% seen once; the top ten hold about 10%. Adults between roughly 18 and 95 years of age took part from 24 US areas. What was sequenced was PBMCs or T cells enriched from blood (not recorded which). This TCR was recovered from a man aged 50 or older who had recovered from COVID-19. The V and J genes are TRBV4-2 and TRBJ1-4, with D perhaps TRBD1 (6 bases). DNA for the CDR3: TGTGCCAGCAGCCAGGGGAGGGGGGCAACTAATGAAAAACTGTTTTTT. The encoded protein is CASSQGRGATNEKLFF.